The next 26 T cell receptor beta chains were all read from a single sample in a study of blood T cell repertoires in COVID-19. Sequencing was performed with immunoSEQ multiplex PCR; in TCRdb, only in-frame clones are kept and a portion is missing. The profile shows 250,000 or so clones, about nine tenths of them singletons. The sample comprised PBMCs or T cells enriched from blood (not recorded which). Source of these receptors: a human donor in a cohort exposed to, infected with or recovered from COVID-19 (not recorded which). The donor label of this sample is uncertain.

The chain uses TRBV19 and TRBJ2-1; the D gene is possibly TRBD2 (6 bases). The length of the CDR3 is 12 residues. Germline V lookup: CDR1 LNHDA, CDR2 SQIVND (reference sequence). Trimming shortened V by 3 bases and J by 7 bases, and 7 bases separated the two germline ends. For the CDR3, the DNA is TGTGCCAGTAGTATGGGGAGGAATGAGCAGTTCTTC. The encoded protein is CASSMGRNEQFF.

This clone was counted between two and nine times. V gene TRBV2 combines with J gene TRBJ1-5, with D maybe TRBD1 (6 bases). CDR1 and CDR2 (germline): SNHLY, FYNNEI. The V end was cut by 3 bases, the J end by 7 bases, with 13 bases between. This CDR3 spans 14 amino acids. CDR3 in DNA: TGTGCCAGCAGTGACAGGGGTGGTTACCAGCCCCAGCATTTT. Amino acid sequence: CASSDRGGYQPQHF.

V and J are TRBV11-2 and TRBJ1-1, with no clear D. Germline values: CDR1 SGHAT, CDR2 FQNNGV. This CDR3 is built from 14 residues. Trimming shortened V by 2 bases and J by 7 bases, and 14 bases separated the two germline ends. This CDR3 reads CASSLFYSGSEAFF. CDR3 nucleotide sequence: TGTGCCAGCAGCTTATTTTATAGCGGAAGTGAAGCTTTCTTT.

The chain employs TRBV14 and TRBJ1-3; 7 nucleotides line up with TRBD1. Losses at the gene ends were 5 bases for V and 6 bases for J; bases not matched to a gene: 7. The CDR3 extends over 14 amino acids. Germline V lookup: CDR1 SGHDN, CDR2 FVKESK. The CDR3 loop reads CASSSFRGKNTIYF. CDR3 bases: TGTGCCAGCAGCTCCTTCAGGGGGAAAAACACCATATATTTT.

This rearrangement joins TRBV4-3 to TRBJ1-2; TRBD1 aligns across 7 bases. The ends lost 1 base at V and 4 bases at J; junction bases unmatched: 21. Germline CDR1 is LGHNA and CDR2 is YSLEER. This CDR3 spans 20 amino acids. The CDR3 sequence: CASSQGIVGTELSSLYGYTF. DNA of the CDR3: TGCGCCAGCAGCCAAGGGATTGTAGGGACAGAACTTTCGTCCCTCTATGGCTACACCTTC.

This clone was counted a single time. The rearrangement links TRBV19 to TRBJ2-1, with 9 bases identical to TRBD2. The CDR3 sequence is 17 residues long. Germline V gene lookup returns CDR1 LNHDA and CDR2 SQIVND (reference sequence). J lost 6 bases, V lost 1 base, and 10 bases had no gene match. CDR3 DNA: TGTGCCAGTAGTATAGTAGAGACTAGCGGAGCCCTCAATGAGCAGTTCTTC. This gives the protein CASSIVETSGALNEQFF.

This CDR3 is CASSLSISAEQYF. The DNA for the CDR3 is TGTGCCAGCAGTTTATCGATAAGCGCCGAGCAGTACTTC. This chain uses TRBV27 with TRBJ2-7, with D hard to call. Trimming removed 0 bases at V and 6 bases at J, with 9 bases between. The CDR3 loop spans 13 amino acids. CDR1 and CDR2 from the germline V gene are MNHEY and SMNVEV (reference sequence).

This rearrangement joins TRBV29-1 to TRBJ2-3, with D perhaps matching TRBD2 (5 bases). The germline V and J ends were trimmed by 6 bases and 1 base, with 8 bases remaining between them. The CDR3 totals 12 residues. Germline V CDR1 and CDR2: SQVTM, ANQGSEA. The CDR3 DNA sequence: TGCAGCGTAAGGCGGGGCACAGATACGCAGTATTTT. Its translation is CSVRRGTDTQYF.

This clone was seen a single time. This rearrangement joins TRBV30 to TRBJ2-3; 11 bases are a match to TRBD2. The CDR3 covers 16 residues. V lost 3 bases to trimming and J lost 4 bases; unmatched junction nucleotides: 9. Germline V gives CDR1 GTSNPN, CDR2 SVGIG (reference sequence). CDR3 protein: CAWSALTSGGADTQYF. The CDR3, as DNA: TGTGCCTGGAGCGCCCTCACTAGCGGGGGCGCAGATACGCAGTATTTT.

The V and J genes are TRBV7-9 and TRBJ1-6, with TRBD1 identical over 7 bases. Germline loops: CDR1 SEHNR, CDR2 FQNEAQ (reference sequence). The CDR3 is 14 residues long. V shed 5 bases, J shed 5 bases, and the junction held 3 bases outside the gene matches. The CDR3 bases are TGTGCCAGCAGCGCGGGACAGAATAATTCACCCCTCCACTTT. Translation gives CASSAGQNNSPLHF.

As to this clone: The identical CDR3 is also encoded by other nucleotide sequences in the sample. The chain is built from TRBV6-4 and TRBJ1-6, with D perhaps TRBD1 (5 bases). The CDR3 contains 14 residues. Trimming removed 2 bases from V and 7 bases from J, with 9 bases in between. The germline V gene has CDR1 MRHNA and CDR2 SNTAGT. In DNA form, the CDR3 reads TGTGCCAGCAGTGACCAGGGAGGGAATTCACCCCTCCACTTT. It is translated as CASSDQGGNSPLHF.

The CDR3 sequence: CASSWGRAGNYGYTF. Written as DNA, the CDR3 is TGTGCCAGCAGCTGGGGTCGGGCAGGGAACTATGGCTACACCTTC. This chain connects TRBV5-6 to TRBJ1-2; a possible D gene is TRBD1 (5 bases). Germline-derived CDR1 and CDR2 are SGHDT and YYEEEE. V was cut by 3 bases and J by 2 bases, with 14 bases left in between. The CDR3 spans 15 residues.

V and J are TRBV18 and TRBJ1-3; weak D call: TRBD1 (6 bases). Trimming left V 6 bases short and J 7 bases short, with 13 bases between. Germline V gives CDR1 KGHSH, CDR2 LQKENI. The CDR3 has 13 residues. CDR3 in DNA: TGTGCCAGCTCTCCGGACAGAACCAACACCATATATTTT. It encodes CASSPDRTNTIYF.

This clone was seen once. Here the CDR3 reads CASSPGSRAFYGYTF. The DNA of the CDR3 is TGTGCCAGCAGCCCTGGATCCAGGGCCTTTTATGGCTACACCTTC. This chain connects TRBV4-2 to TRBJ1-2; D may be TRBD1 (5 bases). CDR3 length: 15 amino acids. Trimming took 4 bases from V and 5 from J, leaving 17 bases between them. From germline, CDR1 is LGHNA and CDR2 YNFKEQ.

The V gene is TRBV7-2, the J gene TRBJ1-6; D is undetermined. V was clipped by 5 bases and J by 0 bases, with 14 bases between them. CDR3 size: 17 residues. Germline loops: CDR1 SGHTA, CDR2 FQGNSA. The CDR3 spells CASSPLPHSSYNSPLHF. CDR3 DNA sequence: TGTGCCAGCAGCCCACTTCCCCATAGCTCCTATAATTCACCCCTCCACTTT.

This rearrangement joins TRBV6-1 to TRBJ2-7, with TRBD1 identical over 8 bases. Trimming took 3 bases from V and 5 from J; bases not matched to a gene: 9. The length of the CDR3 is 15 residues. Looked up from germline, CDR1 is MNHNS and CDR2 is SASEGT. The CDR3 DNA is TGTGCCAGCAGTGAGGCCTCGGACAGGGAGGACGAGCAGTACTTC. Translating gives CASSEASDREDEQYF.

The CDR3 DNA reads as TGCAGCGTTGAGGCGGAGTCCTACGAGCAGTACTTC. Translating it yields CSVEAESYEQYF. This chain connects TRBV29-1 to TRBJ2-7; D unresolved. V lost 3 bases to trimming and J lost 1 base, with 7 bases between them. CDR1 and CDR2 from the germline V gene are SQVTM and ANQGSEA. The CDR3 covers 12 residues.

This clone showed up many times. This rearrangement joins TRBV5-1 to TRBJ1-5; D uncertain. Germline values: CDR1 SGHRS, CDR2 YFSETQ. There are 14 residues in the CDR3. The ends were cut back, 0 bases at V and 2 bases at J, with 6 bases in the middle. This CDR3 is CASSLGLGNQPQHF. CDR3 bases: TGCGCCAGCAGCTTGGGGTTAGGCAATCAGCCCCAGCATTTT.

The V gene is TRBV20-1, the J gene TRBJ2-3; 8 nucleotides align to TRBD2. The CDR3 consists of 16 residues. The V and J ends lost 3 bases and 1 base, in that order; junction bases with no gene match: 9. The germline CDR1 and CDR2 sequences are DFQATT and SNEGSKA (reference sequence). CDR3 residues: CSASSRGGRGTDTQYF. CDR3 DNA: TGCAGTGCTAGTTCCCGGGGGGGCCGGGGCACAGATACGCAGTATTTT.

The gene calls are TRBV5-8 and TRBJ1-3; no firm D call. V lost 0 bases, J lost 1 base, and 8 bases lay in between. This CDR3 contains 15 residues. Germline CDR1 is SGHTS and CDR2 is YDEGEE. CDR3: CASSLGGDSGNTIYF. In nucleotides, the CDR3 is TGTGCCAGCAGCTTGGGGGGAGATTCTGGAAACACCATATATTTT.

The chain combines TRBV2 with TRBJ1-3; 7 nucleotides align to TRBD1. With V trimmed by 4 bases and J by 4 bases, 4 bases remained unmatched. CDR1 and CDR2 from the germline V gene are SNHLY and FYNNEI. CDR3 size: 14 residues. The CDR3 protein is CASSGEGAGNTIYF. The DNA for the CDR3 is TGTGCCAGCAGTGGAGAGGGGGCGGGAAACACCATATATTTT.

The chain uses TRBV30 and TRBJ1-6, with TRBD1 matching over 10 bases. The CDR3 length is 13 residues. CDR1 is GTSNPN and CDR2 is SVGIG in the germline V gene (reference sequence). J gave up 9 bases and V 3 bases, and 2 bases lay outside the gene matches. In nucleotides, the CDR3 is TGTGCCTGGAGGGGACAGGGGATTTCACCCCTCCACTTT. It specifies CAWRGQGISPLHF.

The CDR3 protein is CASSHNTGTGGETQYF. The CDR3 bases are TGCGCCAGCAGCCATAATACAGGGACAGGGGGAGAGACCCAGTACTTC. This chain uses TRBV4-1 with TRBJ2-5, with 11 bases identical to TRBD1. J lost 4 bases, V lost 3 bases, and 7 bases had no gene match. Germline assignment: CDR1 MGHRA and CDR2 YSYEKL. This CDR3 has 16 residues.

The gene calls are TRBV18 and TRBJ1-4; TRBD1 agrees at 7 bases. The CDR3 is 17 amino acids. The germline CDR1 and CDR2 sequences are KGHSH and LQKENI. Losses at the gene ends were 4 bases for V and 4 bases for J; bases not matched to a gene: 12. CDR3 loop: CASSLLHPQGDNEKLFF. The CDR3, as DNA: TGTGCCAGCTCACTACTGCATCCGCAGGGGGATAATGAAAAACTGTTTTTT.

The V and J genes are TRBV2 and TRBJ1-6; D call uncertain. This CDR3 is built from 13 residues. V was cut by 0 bases and J by 11 bases, with 8 bases left in between. Germline V gene data show CDR1 as SNHLY and CDR2 as FYNNEI. The CDR3 protein is CASSEARRPPLHF. The CDR3 DNA reads as TGTGCCAGCAGTGAAGCGCGGAGACCACCCCTCCACTTT.

The chain couples TRBV9 to TRBJ1-2; D is perhaps TRBD1 (5 bases). Germline lookup yields CDR1 SGDLS and CDR2 YYNGEE. V dropped 4 bases and J dropped 8 bases, with 18 bases sitting between them. The CDR3 is made up of 14 amino acids. The CDR3 spells CASSPHGRARGYTF. The CDR3, as DNA: TGTGCCAGCAGCCCCCACGGCAGGGCACGAGGCTACACCTTC.